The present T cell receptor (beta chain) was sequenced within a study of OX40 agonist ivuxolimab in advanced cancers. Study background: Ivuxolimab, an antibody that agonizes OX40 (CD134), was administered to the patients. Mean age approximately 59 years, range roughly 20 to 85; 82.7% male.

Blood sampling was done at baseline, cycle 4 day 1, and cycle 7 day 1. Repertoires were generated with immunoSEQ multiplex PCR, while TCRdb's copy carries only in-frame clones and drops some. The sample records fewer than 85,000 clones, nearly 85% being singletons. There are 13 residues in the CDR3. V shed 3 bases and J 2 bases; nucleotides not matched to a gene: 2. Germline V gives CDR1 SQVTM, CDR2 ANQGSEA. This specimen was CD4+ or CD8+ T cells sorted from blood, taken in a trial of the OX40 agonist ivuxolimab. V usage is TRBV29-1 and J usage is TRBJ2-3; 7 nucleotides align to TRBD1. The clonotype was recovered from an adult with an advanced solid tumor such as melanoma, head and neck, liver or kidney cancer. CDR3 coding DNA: TGCAGCGTTGACAGGGGGTACACAGATACGCAGTATTTT. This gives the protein CSVDRGYTDTQYF.